These 21 T cell receptor beta chains share one sample of origin, sequenced in a study of blood T cell repertoires in COVID-19. The repertoire was sequenced with immunoSEQ multiplex PCR; TCRdb's copy has only in-frame clones and lacks some. The data hold some 110,000 clones, with 86% observed a single time. The sequencing sample was made of peripheral blood. The receptors were sampled from a man aged 40-49 years with acute or convalescent COVID-19.

CDR3 residues: CASSSPTPGLVPDTQYF. The CDR3 bases are TGTGCCAGCAGCTCCCCAACCCCGGGACTAGTTCCAGATACGCAGTATTTT. The V gene is TRBV7-2, the J gene TRBJ2-3; TRBD2 aligns across 8 bases. Germline V CDR1 and CDR2: SGHTA, FQGNSA. The CDR3 is 17 residues long. The J segment lost 4 bases and the V segment lost 4 bases, leaving 13 bases of the junction unmatched.

The V gene is TRBV18, the J gene TRBJ1-5; D is undetermined. Trimming stripped 1 base from V and 1 base from J, with 11 bases between. The CDR3 sequence is 16 residues long. Per the germline V gene, CDR1 is KGHSH and CDR2 is LQKENI. The CDR3 DNA is TGTGCCAGCTCACCACAGGGAGGATTAAGCAATCAGCCCCAGCATTTT. Translation gives CASSPQGGLSNQPQHF.

The chain recombines TRBV6-1 with TRBJ2-7, with D unresolved. V was shortened by 2 bases and J by 2 bases, with 13 bases between the two germline ends. CDR1 MNHNS and CDR2 SASEGT come from the germline V gene. CDR3 size: 15 residues. CDR3 region: CASSEMYWATYEQYF. The CDR3 nucleotides are TGTGCCAGCAGTGAAATGTACTGGGCAACCTACGAGCAGTACTTC.

The chain couples TRBV5-1 to TRBJ2-2; D is perhaps TRBD1 (6 bases). Between the trimmed V and J ends, which lost 5 bases and 3 bases, there was a span of 14 bases. The V gene's germline CDR1 is SGHRS and CDR2 YFSETQ. CDR3 length: 15 amino acids. CDR3 sequence (DNA): TGCGCCAGCAGTAAGAAGGGGGACCACACCGGGGAGCTGTTTTTT. Its protein is CASSKKGDHTGELFF.

This chain connects TRBV9 to TRBJ2-1; 10 bases match TRBD1. There are 13 residues in the CDR3. The trim removed 5 bases at V and 8 bases at J, leaving 4 bases unmatched. The germline V gene encodes CDR1 SGDLS and CDR2 YYNGEE. The CDR3 spells CASRATGGHEQFF. CDR3 in DNA: TGTGCCAGCAGAGCGACAGGGGGCCATGAGCAGTTCTTC.

The chain couples TRBV11-2 to TRBJ2-5, with D tentatively TRBD2 (5 bases). Deletions cut 3 bases from V and 2 bases from J, with 13 bases between. The germline V gene encodes CDR1 SGHAT and CDR2 FQNNGV. This CDR3 is built from 15 residues. CDR3 amino acids: CASSFHTRLQETQYF. DNA of the CDR3: TGTGCCAGCAGCTTCCACACTAGATTACAAGAGACCCAGTACTTC.

This chain joins TRBV19 and TRBJ1-1; the match to TRBD1 covers 10 bases. Germline V gene lookup returns CDR1 LNHDA and CDR2 SQIVND (reference sequence). The CDR3 has 16 residues. The J segment lost 5 bases and the V segment lost 4 bases, leaving 10 bases of the junction unmatched. The CDR3 DNA is TGTGCCAGTAGTAGAGGGACAGGGGAGTTTTCGACTGAAGCTTTCTTT. This encodes CASSRGTGEFSTEAFF.

The chain joins TRBV7-9 to TRBJ2-3, with a possible D match to TRBD2 (5 bases). With 5 bases removed from V and 11 bases from J, the gap between germline ends came to 14 bases. CDR1 SEHNR and CDR2 FQNEAQ come from the germline V gene (reference sequence). The CDR3 spans 12 residues. The CDR3 sequence: CASSPIAGGQYF. CDR3 bases: TGTGCCAGCAGCCCTATCGCCGGAGGGCAGTATTTT.

V is TRBV7-7 and J is TRBJ2-2, with a tentative D call TRBD1 (6 bases). V shed 5 bases and J shed 5 bases, with 12 bases lying between them. Germline loops: CDR1 SSHAT, CDR2 FNYEAQ (reference sequence). The CDR3 spans 14 residues. As DNA, the CDR3 is TGTGCCAGCAGCGCGCTAACAGGGACCGGGGAGCTGTTTTTT. Its protein product is CASSALTGTGELFF.

At least ten counts were recorded for this clone. This chain joins TRBV19 and TRBJ2-4; 8 bases align to TRBD2. CDR1 LNHDA and CDR2 SQIVND come from the germline V gene (reference sequence). Trimming cost V 3 bases and J 3 bases; bases outside gene matches: 4. The length of the CDR3 is 15 residues. The CDR3 coding sequence is TGTGCCAGTAGTATTACTAGCGGCAACAAAAACATTCAGTACTTC. Its translation: CASSITSGNKNIQYF.

The chain joins TRBV4-1 to TRBJ1-4, with a possible D match to TRBD1 (5 bases). Germline assignment: CDR1 MGHRA and CDR2 YSYEKL. With 3 bases removed from V and 0 bases from J, the gap between germline ends came to 17 bases. The CDR3 covers 18 residues. CDR3 protein: CASSHVGGGTPTNEKLFF. DNA for the CDR3: TGCGCCAGCAGCCATGTTGGGGGAGGGACTCCAACTAATGAAAAACTGTTTTTT.

The chain uses TRBV6-5 and TRBJ2-1; 8 bases agree with TRBD1. The trim removed 7 bases at V and 3 bases at J, leaving 8 bases unmatched. The CDR3 consists of 15 residues. The germline V gene has CDR1 MNHEY and CDR2 SVGAGI. For the CDR3, the DNA is TGTGCCAGCACCCCGGACAGGGATAGCTACAATGAGCAGTTCTTC. As protein: CASTPDRDSYNEQFF.

The rearrangement links TRBV5-6 to TRBJ1-2, with a weak D call TRBD1 (5 bases). V shed 4 bases and J shed 2 bases, with 12 bases lying between them. The germline gives CDR1 SGHDT, CDR2 YYEEEE. This CDR3 is 14 amino acids long. The DNA for the CDR3 is TGTGCCAGCAGCGCAGCAGGGTTAAACTATGGCTACACCTTC. Its protein is CASSAAGLNYGYTF.

The table lists this clone with a count of one. The chain links TRBV5-5 to TRBJ2-7, with 11 bases aligning to TRBD1. CDR1 is SGHKS, CDR2 YYEKEE, per germline (reference sequence). The CDR3 contains 14 residues. V lost 4 bases to trimming and J lost 6 bases; unmatched junction nucleotides: 6. CDR3 sequence: CASSVRDRGFEQYF. Written as DNA, the CDR3 is TGTGCCAGCAGCGTCCGGGACAGGGGGTTCGAGCAGTACTTC.

Here the CDR3 reads CASSLPPGYEQYF. The DNA of the CDR3 is TGTGCCAGCAGCCTCCCCCCGGGATACGAGCAGTACTTC. This rearrangement joins TRBV3-1 (or the pseudogene TRBV3-2) to TRBJ2-7, with D tentatively TRBD2 (5 bases). Trimming left V 4 bases short and J 4 bases short, with 11 bases between. The CDR3 extends over 13 amino acids. Germline V gene sequence: CDR1 LGHDT, CDR2 YNNKEL (reference sequence).

The CDR3, as DNA: TGTGCCAGCAGCTTAGAGAGAGGCAGGGTCTATTCCGGAGACTACGAGCAGTACTTC. Translating gives CASSLERGRVYSGDYEQYF. This sequence joins TRBV7-2 and TRBJ2-7; tentatively, D is TRBD1 (5 bases). The length of the CDR3 is 19 residues. Deletions cut 1 base from V and 3 bases from J, with 25 bases between. The germline V gene encodes CDR1 SGHTA and CDR2 FQGNSA.

This chain links TRBV18 with TRBJ1-1, with TRBD1 as a possible D gene (5 bases). Per germline, CDR1 KGHSH and CDR2 LQKENI. CDR3 length: 14 amino acids. V dropped 3 bases and J dropped 1 base, with 9 bases sitting between them. CDR3 DNA: TGTGCCAGCTCACCCAAGACAGCGAACACTGAAGCTTTCTTT. Translation gives CASSPKTANTEAFF.

V gene TRBV2 combines with J gene TRBJ2-7; 9 bases fit TRBD2. Looked up from germline, CDR1 is SNHLY and CDR2 is FYNNEI. V shed 6 bases and J 3 bases; nucleotides not matched to a gene: 9. The CDR3 runs 15 residues. CDR3 bases: TGTGCCAGCAGGAAGGAGCGGGAGGCCAACTACGAGCAGTACTTC. Encoded protein: CASRKEREANYEQYF.

V and J are TRBV7-2 and TRBJ2-3, with D perhaps TRBD1 (5 bases). There are 13 residues in the CDR3. Germline V gene data show CDR1 as SGHTA and CDR2 as FQGNSA. Trimming removed 2 bases from V and 5 bases from J, with 8 bases in between. The CDR3 is CASSLQTGDTQYF. CDR3 sequence (DNA): TGTGCCAGCAGCTTACAAACAGGAGATACGCAGTATTTT.

The chain links TRBV5-4 to TRBJ2-7; unclear D gene. This CDR3 is built from 14 residues. The V and J ends lost 3 bases and 3 bases respectively, with 13 bases between them. Germline-derived CDR1 and CDR2 are SGHNT and YYREEE (reference sequence). The CDR3 region has the DNA TGTGCCAGCAGCTCTCGATCTAGGCACTACGAGCAGTACTTC. It encodes CASSSRSRHYEQYF.

V is TRBV30 and J is TRBJ1-5; a possible D gene is TRBD1 (6 bases). CDR3 length: 15 residues. Per germline, CDR1 GTSNPN and CDR2 SVGIG (reference sequence). Trimming pared 0 bases from V and 3 bases from J, leaving 12 bases between. In nucleotides, the CDR3 is TGTGCCTGGAGTGTACAGGGCGGAATCAATCAGCCCCAGCATTTT. Translation: CAWSVQGGINQPQHF.